The sequence of this T cell receptor beta chain was determined in a study of beta chain features in type 1 diabetes. Study-wide results and limits: Naive, central memory and Treg TCRB repertoires seemed to resemble each other more closely in patients than they did in healthy donors.

Expressed TCRB transcripts were sequenced because the entire RNA isolate underwent reverse transcription. Using immunoSEQ multiplex PCR, the repertoire was profiled, and TCRdb retains in-frame clones only, with some absent. Among 200,000 to 300,000 clones, 14% were seen once, and the ten largest hold about 0.024%. About this clone: Its specificity is not known.

The CDR3 covers 16 residues. Trimming at V came to 4 bases and at J to 5 bases, leaving 13 bases not matched to a gene. Germline lookup yields CDR1 SGHTA and CDR2 FQGNSA. Donors underwent one heparinised blood draw, 100 to 150 mL on average. The TCR comes from a woman in her thirties or forties in good health. Sequencing was performed on naive CD4+ T cells from blood. The chain recombines TRBV7-2 with TRBJ2-7; 8 nucleotides line up with TRBD2. The CDR3 sequence is CASSSAPGGPNHEQYF. CDR3 DNA sequence: TGTGCCAGCAGCTCCGCACCGGGGGGGCCGAATCACGAGCAGTACTTC.